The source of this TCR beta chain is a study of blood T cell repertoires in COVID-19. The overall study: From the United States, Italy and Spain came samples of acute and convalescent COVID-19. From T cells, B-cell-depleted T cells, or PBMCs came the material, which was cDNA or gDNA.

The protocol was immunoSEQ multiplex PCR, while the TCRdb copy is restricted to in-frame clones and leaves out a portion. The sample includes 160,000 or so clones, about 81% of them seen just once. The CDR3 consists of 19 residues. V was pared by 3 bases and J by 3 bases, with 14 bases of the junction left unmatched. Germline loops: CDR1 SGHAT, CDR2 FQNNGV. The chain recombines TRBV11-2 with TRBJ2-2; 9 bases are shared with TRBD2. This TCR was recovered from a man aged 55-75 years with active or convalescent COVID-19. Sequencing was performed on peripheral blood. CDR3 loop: CASSLSRLAGTGDTGELFF. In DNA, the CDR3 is TGTGCCAGCAGCTTGAGTCGCCTAGCGGGGACGGGTGACACCGGGGAGCTGTTTTTT.